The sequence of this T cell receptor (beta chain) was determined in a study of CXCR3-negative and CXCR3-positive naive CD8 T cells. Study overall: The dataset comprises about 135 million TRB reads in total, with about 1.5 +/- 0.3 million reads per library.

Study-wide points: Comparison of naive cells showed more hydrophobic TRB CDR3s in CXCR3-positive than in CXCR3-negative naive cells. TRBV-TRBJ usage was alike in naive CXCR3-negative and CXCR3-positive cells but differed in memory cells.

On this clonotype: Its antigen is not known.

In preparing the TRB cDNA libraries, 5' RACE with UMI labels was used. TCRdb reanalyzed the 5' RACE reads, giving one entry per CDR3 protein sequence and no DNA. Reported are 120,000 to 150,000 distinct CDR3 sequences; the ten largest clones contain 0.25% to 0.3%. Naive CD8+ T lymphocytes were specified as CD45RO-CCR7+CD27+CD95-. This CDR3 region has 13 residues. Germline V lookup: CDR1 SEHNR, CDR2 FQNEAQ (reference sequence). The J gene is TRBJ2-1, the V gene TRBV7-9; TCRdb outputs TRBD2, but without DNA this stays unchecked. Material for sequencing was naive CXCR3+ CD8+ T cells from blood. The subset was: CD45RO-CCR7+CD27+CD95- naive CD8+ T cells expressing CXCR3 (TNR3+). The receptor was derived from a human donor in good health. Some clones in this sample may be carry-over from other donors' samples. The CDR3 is CASRAGEGNEQFF.